This TCR beta chain was found in a study of blood T cells in healthy people across ages. This CDR3 contains 12 residues. Germline CDR1 SGHVS, CDR2 FNYEAQ. V was shortened by 1 base and J by 7 bases, with 7 bases between the two germline ends. A second PCR, run for roughly 7 to 11 cycles, used a sample-barcoded 5' primer plus a J-beta primer mix. Through a template-switch adaptor with 12 random nucleotides, each cDNA molecule received a tag. Every individual sample yielded 3 million or more paired-end reads (each containing CDR3). One entry per CDR3 protein, called by TCRdb with MiXCR from the 5' RACE reads. The sample has some 790,000 distinct CDR3 sequences, 29% seen once.

This chain joins TRBV7-6 and TRBJ1-1, with unresolved D. The source of this sequence is a woman of 80 years or more in good health. What was sequenced was blood. The CDR3 reads CASSLVSGEAFF. The CDR3 region has the DNA TGTGCCAGCAGCTTAGTGTCAGGTGAAGCTTTCTTT.